The T cell receptor beta chain under discussion was sequenced for a study of cytomegalovirus exposure and HLA in healthy donors. Between the trimmed V and J ends, which lost 5 bases and 5 bases, there was a span of 16 bases. The germline CDR1 and CDR2 sequences are SEHNR and FQNEAQ (reference sequence). The CDR3 is 14 residues long. Overall study findings and caveats: Most of the TCR beta V segments (in an earlier analysis) were productive either about 87% or about 30% of the time.

With 60 Vbeta and 13 Jbeta primers, the PCR was carried out. Measured with immunoSEQ multiplex PCR; TCRdb has only the in-frame clones, and not every one. The data hold 90,000 to 100,000 clones, with roughly a tenth observed a single time. This clone showed up just a few times. Its antigen is undetermined. The chain joins TRBV7-9 to TRBJ2-7; a possible D gene is TRBD2 (6 bases). The receptor's source is a man over 45 in good health and CMV-seropositive. The sample comprised PBMCs. CDR3 amino acids: CASSPRGGGDEQYF. The DNA for the CDR3 is TGTGCCAGCAGCCCCCGGGGCGGAGGGGACGAGCAGTACTTC.